This T cell receptor (beta chain) is from a study of T cell repertoires in cytomegalovirus infection (dated by TCRdb to about 2019). As for the study more broadly: The HLA type of each donor mattered for the analysis, because public TCR beta signatures pointed to carriage of CMV infection along with the matching HLA type. Study-wide conclusions, independent of this receptor: The ex vivo response was dominated by HLA-C-restricted CMV-specific TCR beta clonotypes, which also provided the single most frequent clonotype in two of eight donors. Cumulative frequency of public TCR beta family members discriminated carriers of CMV infection plus the relevant HLA type in this cohort and an independent 352-donor cohort.

Sequencing was performed on an Illumina HiSeq 1500. TCRdb redid the processing of the public reads, applying fastp at Q25 and MiXCR, and retained in-frame beta chains. CDR3 protein duplicates are merged, each entry listing the most common genes and DNA. This sample holds roughly 130,000 distinct CDR3 sequences; roughly a quarter were observed only once. The top ten clones comprise roughly 35% of the sample. V is pruned by 0 bases and J by 1 base, leaving 11 bases of the junction without a gene match. From its cysteine to its phenylalanine, the CDR3 spans 19 amino acids. The sequence is cut down to CDR3 DNA, 57 bases in frame from base 1. CDR1 is given as SGHAT and CDR2 as FQNNGV, both from the germline V gene. A word on this clonotype: The antigen it binds to is not known. Base qualities are missing; no much larger clone stands one base away.

The V gene is TRBV11-2 and the J gene is TRBJ2-1, with TRBD2 matching 8 junction bases. Sequencing was performed on PBMCs, sequenced either directly or after in vitro stimulation (not recorded which). This clonotype was obtained from a human donor in good health (CMV status not recorded). Some clones in this sample may be carry-over from other donors' samples. The DNA reads as follows: TGTGCCAGCAGCTTAGAAAGGTTTCCCAGCGGGAGATCCTACAATGAGCAGTTCTTC. Its coded protein is CASSLERFPSGRSYNEQFF.